Each of the 3 T cell receptor beta chains below was sequenced from the same sample in a study of early T cells in non-severe SARS-CoV-2 infection (dated by TCRdb to the early 2020s). Receptors were amplified or captured by 5' RACE. Sequencing instrument: NextSeq 500. The public reads were quality trimmed at Q25 with fastp and then assembled into clones with MiXCR by TCRdb, keeping productive beta chains. Every entry covers one CDR3 protein and lists the most common genes and DNA from its rows. Counted in this sample were roughly 40,000 distinct CDR3 sequences; 7% to 8% of them appeared once. The top ten clones comprise around 8% of the sample. Material for sequencing was whole blood. The receptors come from an adult who was a healthcare worker with PCR-confirmed SARS-CoV-2 infection or an uninfected control (not recorded which).

Here the CDR3 reads CASSQMGQGFEANEKLFF. For the CDR3, the DNA is TGCGCCAGCAGCCAGATGGGACAGGGGTTCGAGGCGAATGAAAAACTGTTTTTT. This chain connects TRBV4-3 to TRBJ1-4, with TRBD1 identical over 10 bases. CDR3 length: 18 amino acids. V lost 3 bases, J lost 5 bases, and 12 bases stayed unmatched. CDR1 LGHNA and CDR2 YSLEER come from the germline V gene.

This clonotype came up a few times. The chain recombines TRBV24-1 with TRBJ2-2, with TRBD1 as a possible D gene (6 bases). V was clipped by 9 bases and J by 5 bases, with 18 bases between them. Looked up from germline, CDR1 is KGHDR and CDR2 is SFDVKD. The length of the CDR3 is 15 residues. The CDR3 region has the DNA TGTGCCACCTCCCTATCCCGCACAGGGACCGGGGAGCTGTTTTTT. It translates to CATSLSRTGTGELFF.

This clonotype was seen ten or more times. This sequence joins TRBV6-1 and TRBJ1-1; D is possibly TRBD1 (5 bases). Germline CDR1 and CDR2: MNHNS and SASEGT. CDR3 length: 12 amino acids. Trimming took off 6 bases at V and 5 bases at J, with 10 bases between the two ends. The CDR3 nucleotides read TGTGCCAGCAGGAGACAGTTGACTGAAGCTTTCTTT. It codes for CASRRQLTEAFF.